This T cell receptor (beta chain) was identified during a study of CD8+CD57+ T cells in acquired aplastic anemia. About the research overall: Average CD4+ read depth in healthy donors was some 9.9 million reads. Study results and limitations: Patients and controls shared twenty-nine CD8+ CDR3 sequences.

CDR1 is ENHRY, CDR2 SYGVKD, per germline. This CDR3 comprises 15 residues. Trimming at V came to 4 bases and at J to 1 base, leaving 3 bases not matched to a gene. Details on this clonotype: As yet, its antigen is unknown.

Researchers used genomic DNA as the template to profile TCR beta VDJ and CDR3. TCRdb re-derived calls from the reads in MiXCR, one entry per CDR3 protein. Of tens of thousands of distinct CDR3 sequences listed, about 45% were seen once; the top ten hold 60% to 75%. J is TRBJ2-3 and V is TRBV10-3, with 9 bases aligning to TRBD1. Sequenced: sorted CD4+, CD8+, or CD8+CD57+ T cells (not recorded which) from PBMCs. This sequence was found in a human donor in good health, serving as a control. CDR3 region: CAISAGTGRTDTQYF. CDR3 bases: TGTGCCATCAGTGCTGGGACAGGGCGCACAGATACGCAGTATTTT.